One and the same sample provided the 32 T cell receptor beta chains below, sequenced in a study of vaccination effects on CD4 cells after COVID-19. Their target antigens are unknown. Libraries were prepared by immunoSEQ multiplex PCR; TCRdb keeps only in-frame clonotypes and omits some of them. This sample yields 55,000 to 80,000 clones, of which 80% are seen a single time; 12% belongs to the top ten. ViraFEST used viral peptide pools to expand antigen-specific CD4+ T cells before sequencing. Researchers isolated CD4+ T cells once approximately eleven days of culture had elapsed. Negative nucleocapsid antibody tests before and after vaccination confirmed no previous SARS-CoV-2 infection. This specimen was CD4+ T cells from PBMCs cultured with SARS-CoV-2 spike peptides, taken before COVID-19 vaccination. The receptors here all came from a human donor who received a COVID-19 vaccine.

The rearrangement links TRBV19 to TRBJ1-2, with a weak D call TRBD1 (5 bases). V dropped 7 bases and J dropped 7 bases, with 22 bases sitting between them. Per germline, CDR1 LNHDA and CDR2 SQIVND (reference sequence). The CDR3 sequence is 15 residues long. The CDR3 DNA sequence: TGTGCCAGTACTCCCGGGGGGGTTCAAGCGGGTGGCTACACCTTC. Protein: CASTPGGVQAGGYTF.

This clone was detected only a few times. The chain links TRBV18 to TRBJ2-5; 8 bases are shared with TRBD2. With V trimmed by 4 bases and J by 4 bases, 8 bases remained unmatched. CDR1 and CDR2 (germline): KGHSH, LQKENI. CDR3 size: 15 residues. CDR3 nucleotide sequence: TGTGCCAGCTCACTCCCAGGACTAGCCCCAGAGACCCAGTACTTC. The encoded protein is CASSLPGLAPETQYF.

The V call is TRBV5-5, the J call TRBJ2-1; D is uncertain. The CDR3 is made up of 16 amino acids. Trimming stripped 0 bases from V and 2 bases from J, with 12 bases between. Germline V CDR1 and CDR2: SGHKS, YYEKEE (reference sequence). CDR3 region: CASSLAGRDPYNEQFF. In nucleotides, the CDR3 is TGTGCCAGCAGCTTGGCAGGCCGCGACCCCTACAATGAGCAGTTCTTC.

The genes are TRBV5-1 and TRBJ2-3; 8 nucleotides match TRBD1. Trimming at V came to 0 bases and at J to 6 bases, leaving 3 bases not matched to a gene. CDR3 size: 14 residues. Germline loops: CDR1 SGHRS, CDR2 YFSETQ. This chain's CDR3 is CASSLATGADTQYF. The CDR3 coding sequence is TGCGCCAGCAGCTTGGCGACAGGGGCGGATACGCAGTATTTT.

The gene calls are TRBV19 and TRBJ2-1, with D maybe TRBD2 (6 bases). This CDR3 has 14 residues. Germline V lookup: CDR1 LNHDA, CDR2 SQIVND (reference sequence). V was cut by 4 bases and J by 7 bases, with 14 bases left in between. The CDR3 DNA is TGTGCCAGTAGTACCTTGGCGGGGAGTAATGAGCAGTTCTTC. Its translation is CASSTLAGSNEQFF.

The gene calls are TRBV28 and TRBJ1-1; perhaps TRBD1 as D (5 bases). CDR1 is MDHEN, CDR2 SYDVKM, per germline. Trimming cost V 2 bases and J 2 bases, with 15 bases left between them. This CDR3 comprises 16 residues. The DNA of the CDR3 is TGTGCCAGCAGTTTAAGGGGCGAGCTTTCTAACACTGAAGCTTTCTTT. It specifies CASSLRGELSNTEAFF. Full variable domain (missing parts from reference TRBV28 and TRBJ1-1): DVKVTQSSRYLVKRTGEKVFLECVQDMDHENMFWYRQDPGLGLRLIYFSYDVKMKEKGDIPEGYSVSREKKERFSLILESASTNQTSMYLCASSLRGELSNTEAFFGQGTRLTVV.

The V and J genes are TRBV30 and TRBJ1-4, with D perhaps TRBD1 (6 bases). Germline V gene lookup returns CDR1 GTSNPN and CDR2 SVGIG (reference sequence). V lost 3 bases to trimming and J lost 3 bases, with 11 bases between them. The CDR3 consists of 14 residues. The DNA of the CDR3 is TGTGCCTGGAGCACAGGGTTTGCTAATGAAAAACTGTTTTTT. Translation gives CAWSTGFANEKLFF.

The chain is built from TRBV6-2 or TRBV6-3 and TRBJ1-1; D remains ambiguous. Trimming shortened V by 2 bases and J by 12 bases, and 13 bases separated the two germline ends. Germline loops: CDR1 MNHEY, CDR2 SVGEGT. The CDR3 runs 12 residues. The CDR3 spells CASSYPSRWTFF. Here the CDR3 DNA reads TGTGCCAGCAGTTACCCTTCACGATGGACTTTCTTT.

J is TRBJ2-7 and V is TRBV10-1, with D perhaps being TRBD1 or TRBD2 (6 bases each). CDR1 WNHNN and CDR2 SYGVQD come from the germline V gene (reference sequence). The CDR3 sequence is 12 residues long. V lost 8 bases to trimming and J lost 3 bases, with 11 bases between them. CDR3 loop: CASGGHNYEQYV. CDR3 sequence (DNA): TGCGCCAGCGGGGGGCATAACTACGAGCAGTACGTC.

This sequence joins TRBV7-9 and TRBJ1-6; 7 bases match TRBD1. V was pared by 7 bases and J by 7 bases, with 7 bases of the junction left unmatched. The CDR3 has 14 amino acids. Germline values: CDR1 SEHNR, CDR2 FQNEAQ (reference sequence). The CDR3 sequence is CASTAGGTNSPLHF. The CDR3 nucleotides read TGTGCCAGCACCGCAGGGGGGACGAATTCACCCCTCCACTTT. The full variable domain, rest sourced from reference TRBV7-9 and TRBJ1-6, is DTGVSQNPRHKITKRGQNVTFRCDPISEHNRLYWYRQTLGQGPEFLTYFQNEAQLEKSRLLSDRFSAERPKGSFSTLEIQRTEQGDSAMYLCASTAGGTNSPLHFGNGTRLTVT.

This clone was seen a handful of times. The chain couples TRBV5-4 to TRBJ1-6; D is possibly TRBD1 (5 bases). CDR3 size: 14 residues. V shed 4 bases and J shed 9 bases, with 14 bases lying between them. Per the germline V gene, CDR1 is SGHNT and CDR2 is YYREEE (reference sequence). The CDR3: CASSPEGPGSPLHF. The CDR3 DNA reads TGTGCCAGCAGCCCGGAGGGACCCGGTTCACCCCTCCACTTT.

J is TRBJ2-5 and V is TRBV28, with 8 bases aligning to TRBD2. In germline, CDR1 is MDHEN, CDR2 SYDVKM. This CDR3 is 15 amino acids long. With V trimmed by 2 bases and J by 4 bases, 6 bases remained unmatched. The CDR3 protein is CASSLIRGGRETQYF. The CDR3 bases are TGTGCCAGCAGTTTAATCCGGGGGGGACGAGAGACCCAGTACTTC.

The chain carries TRBV5-5 and TRBJ2-5; 8 bases line up with TRBD2. The germline CDR1 and CDR2 sequences are SGHKS and YYEKEE (reference sequence). V lost 6 bases to trimming and J lost 0 bases; unmatched junction nucleotides: 7. This CDR3 is 15 amino acids long. For the CDR3, the DNA is TGTGCCAGCACCCGGGGAGCGGGGGACCAAGAGACCCAGTACTTC. It translates to CASTRGAGDQETQYF.

The rearrangement uses TRBV18 and TRBJ1-1; D not resolved. The CDR3 loop spans 15 amino acids. Between the trimmed V and J ends, which lost 2 bases and 3 bases, there was a span of 13 bases. Looked up from germline, CDR1 is KGHSH and CDR2 is LQKENI. The CDR3 protein is CASSPSGFSYTEAFF. The CDR3 DNA reads TGTGCCAGCTCACCATCTGGATTTAGTTACACTGAAGCTTTCTTT.

This clone has only a few counts. CDR3 in DNA: TGTGCCACCTCGGAGCGGGGCGCTAATTCACCCCTCCACTTT. Translated: CATSERGANSPLHF. This chain uses TRBV9 with TRBJ1-6; possible D gene TRBD1, 5 bases. Germline CDR1 SGDLS, CDR2 YYNGEE. The length of the CDR3 is 14 residues. Between the trimmed V and J ends, which lost 9 bases and 6 bases, there was a span of 16 bases.

This clone was seen a few times. The CDR3 sequence: CASTGTGGNWQYV. The CDR3 DNA follows: TGTGCCAGCACCGGGACAGGGGGGAACTGGCAGTACGTC. The V gene is TRBV2, the J gene TRBJ2-7, with 11 bases aligning to TRBD1. CDR3 size: 13 residues. The V gene's germline CDR1 is SNHLY and CDR2 FYNNEI. V lost 7 bases, J lost 9 bases, and 8 bases stayed unmatched.

The J gene is TRBJ2-1, the V gene TRBV9; D uncertain. Between the trimmed V and J ends, which lost 0 bases and 0 bases, there was a span of 16 bases. This CDR3 has 18 amino acids. Per the germline V gene, CDR1 is SGDLS and CDR2 is YYNGEE. For the CDR3, the DNA is TGTGCCAGCAGCGTAGCTGGGATGAAACATGGCTCCTACAATGAGCAGTTCTTC. Protein product: CASSVAGMKHGSYNEQFF.

This rearrangement joins TRBV30 to TRBJ1-4, with 7 bases fitting TRBD1. The ends lost 1 base at V and 7 bases at J; junction bases unmatched: 6. CDR1 and CDR2 from the germline V gene are GTSNPN and SVGIG (reference sequence). The CDR3 is 14 residues long. The CDR3 region is CAWSGEGAAEKLFF. The CDR3 nucleotides are TGTGCCTGGAGTGGGGAGGGGGCTGCTGAAAAACTGTTTTTT.

This clone was counted only a few times. The chain carries TRBV6-1 and TRBJ1-6, with D perhaps TRBD1 (5 bases). CDR1 is MNHNS, CDR2 SASEGT, per germline. The CDR3 loop spans 14 amino acids. V was clipped by 6 bases and J by 5 bases, with 11 bases between them. The DNA for the CDR3 is TGTGCCAGCAGCCGGGGGAACGATAATTCACCCCTCCACTTT. This gives the protein CASSRGNDNSPLHF.

This clone was detected a few times. The rearrangement uses TRBV10-2 and TRBJ2-7, with no clear D. Trimming took 4 bases from V and 1 from J, leaving 8 bases between them. CDR3 length equals 13 residues. Looked up from germline, CDR1 is WSHSY and CDR2 is SAAADI. In DNA form, the CDR3 reads TGCGCCAGCAGTGCCCGAGGATCCTACGAGCAGTACGTC. Translated: CASSARGSYEQYV.

The chain combines TRBV5-1 with TRBJ1-1, with 9 nucleotides matching TRBD1. The CDR3 length is 14 residues. Germline CDR1 is SGHRS and CDR2 is YFSETQ. The trim removed 4 bases at V and 1 base at J, leaving 2 bases unmatched. This CDR3 reads CASSRQGGNTEAFF. Written as DNA, the CDR3 is TGCGCCAGCAGCCGACAGGGGGGGAACACTGAAGCTTTCTTT.

CDR3 bases: TGTGCCAGTAGTACTAAAAGCAATCAGCCCCAGCATTTT. It is translated as CASSTKSNQPQHF. The chain joins TRBV19 to TRBJ1-5; D is ambiguous. CDR1 and CDR2 from the germline V gene are LNHDA and SQIVND (reference sequence). The CDR3 runs to 13 residues. The germline V and J ends were trimmed by 4 bases and 1 base, with 5 bases remaining between them.

The rearrangement links TRBV19 to TRBJ1-5; TRBD1 aligns across 9 bases. Trimming cost V 4 bases and J 11 bases; bases outside gene matches: 9. The CDR3 runs 14 residues. Germline-derived CDR1 and CDR2 are LNHDA and SQIVND (reference sequence). CDR3 amino acids: CASSTTGGGRAQHF. Written as DNA, the CDR3 is TGTGCCAGTAGTACGACAGGGGGAGGAAGGGCCCAGCATTTT.

This chain connects TRBV7-2 to TRBJ2-6; 11 nucleotides match TRBD2. Per germline, CDR1 SGHTA and CDR2 FQGNSA. V was clipped by 0 bases and J by 2 bases; unmatched bases: 3. The CDR3 has 18 amino acids. The CDR3: CASSLASGGAPGANVLTF. The CDR3 DNA reads as TGTGCCAGCAGCTTAGCTAGCGGGGGGGCTCCTGGGGCCAACGTCCTGACTTTC.

The table lists this clone with a few counts. V gene TRBV4-1 combines with J gene TRBJ1-2, with TRBD1 matching over 9 bases. The CDR3 extends over 16 amino acids. CDR1 is MGHRA and CDR2 is YSYEKL in the germline V gene. With V trimmed by 2 bases and J by 2 bases, 6 bases remained unmatched. The CDR3 sequence is CASSQLNRGPNYGYTF. The CDR3, as DNA: TGCGCCAGCAGCCAACTAAACAGGGGGCCAAACTATGGCTACACCTTC.

This chain links TRBV12-1 with TRBJ2-7; the table's D call TRBD1 went unverified against the DNA. TRBV12-1 is a known pseudogene. There are 16 residues in the CDR3. The CDR3 nucleotides read TGTGCCAGCAGCTCGGGGACAGGGTCAAACTCCTACGAGCAGTACGTC. Translating gives CASSSGTGSNSYEQYV.

The rearrangement uses TRBV7-2 and TRBJ1-5; D unresolved. The CDR3 is 13 residues long. Trimming removed 1 base from V and 5 bases from J, with 6 bases in between. Germline V gives CDR1 SGHTA, CDR2 FQGNSA. CDR3 in amino acids: CASSLGTDQPQHF. The CDR3, as DNA: TGTGCCAGCAGCTTAGGCACAGATCAGCCCCAGCATTTT.

V and J are TRBV7-3 and TRBJ2-7; D possibly matches TRBD1 or TRBD2 (6 bases each). V lost 2 bases and J lost 4, with 18 bases in between. The CDR3 is 16 amino acids. CDR1 is SGHTA and CDR2 is FQGTGA in the germline V gene. CDR3 sequence: CASSLPSTRGRYEQYV. CDR3 nucleotide sequence: TGTGCCAGCAGCTTACCCTCGACTAGGGGGAGGTACGAGCAGTACGTC.

This rearrangement joins TRBV2 to TRBJ1-5; D remains ambiguous. The CDR3 sequence is 15 residues long. V lost 2 bases to trimming and J lost 1 base, with 9 bases between them. CDR1 and CDR2 (germline): SNHLY, FYNNEI. In DNA form, the CDR3 reads TGTGCCAGCAGTGAAAGAGGGTACAGCAATCAGCCCCAGCATTTT. This encodes CASSERGYSNQPQHF. The whole variable domain, remainder taken from reference TRBV2 and TRBJ1-5, is EPEVTQTPSHQVTQMGQEVILRCVPISNHLYFYWYRQILGQKVEFLVSFYNNEISEKSEIFDDQFSVERPDGSNFTLKIRSTKLEDSAMYFCASSERGYSNQPQHFGDGTRLSIL.

As DNA, the CDR3 is TGTGCCAGCAGTTACTCGAGGCAGGGGGACGAGCAGTACGTC. It encodes CASSYSRQGDEQYV. The chain links TRBV6-5 to TRBJ2-7; TRBD1 agrees at 7 bases. Germline CDR1 MNHEY, CDR2 SVGAGI. This CDR3 comprises 14 residues. Unmatched junction bases numbered 4, after V lost 0 bases and J lost 5 bases.

The chain is built from TRBV7-2 and TRBJ2-5; weak D call: TRBD2 (5 bases). V lost 4 bases and J lost 2, with 8 bases in between. CDR1 is SGHTA, CDR2 FQGNSA, per germline. The CDR3 spans 13 residues. The CDR3 is CASSSGLQETQYF. The CDR3 DNA is TGTGCCAGCAGCTCGGGATTACAAGAGACCCAGTACTTC.

The chain carries TRBV18 and TRBJ1-5, with D unresolved. The CDR3 has 16 residues. Between the trimmed V and J ends, which lost 2 bases and 1 base, there was a span of 12 bases. Per germline, CDR1 KGHSH and CDR2 LQKENI. DNA of the CDR3: TGTGCCAGCTCACCAGGTGGCGGCAGAAGCAATCAGCCCCAGCATTTT. Protein sequence: CASSPGGGRSNQPQHF.